This passage covers 2 T cell receptor beta chains from one sample sequenced in a study of blood T cell repertoires in COVID-19 (dated by TCRdb to the early 2020s). Library creation used the immunoSEQ multiplex PCR assay. Held by TCRdb, this immuneACCESS table contains in-frame sequences only and omits some clones. Under half of the omission traces to an unresolved V gene where checked; the cause of the rest is unknown. The sample records around 66,000 clones, around 80% of which are singletons. The ten largest clones take up 8.5% to 10% of the sample. Sequences were obtained from peripheral blood. These receptors were taken from a human donor in a cohort sampled during active COVID-19.

The chain couples TRBV28 to TRBJ1-1; TRBD1 matches 7 bases. The CDR3 spans 12 residues. The trim removed 5 bases at V and 11 bases at J, leaving 8 bases unmatched. Per the germline V gene, CDR1 is MDHEN and CDR2 is SYDVKM. For the CDR3, the DNA is TGTGCCAGCAGTCTCTCACAGGGGTCGGCTTTCTTT. Translating it yields CASSLSQGSAFF.

V usage is TRBV6-5 and J usage is TRBJ1-2; TRBD1 might be the D (6 bases). This CDR3 has 14 amino acids. Germline values: CDR1 MNHEY, CDR2 SVGAGI. Trimming removed 5 bases from V and 3 bases from J, with 13 bases in between. DNA of the CDR3: TGTGCCAGCAGTATGCGGACAGATGACTATGGCTACACCTTC. Translated: CASSMRTDDYGYTF.